This is a list of T cell receptor beta chains from one sample in a study of T cell changes during pregnancy in multiple sclerosis. Data came from immunoSEQ multiplex PCR; TCRdb stores just in-frame clones and leaves some out. This table has tens of thousands of clones, roughly 92% appearing once. Here the sequenced sample was peripheral blood, taken in the second trimester of pregnancy. These receptors originate from a female donor with multiple sclerosis, enrolled in a pregnancy study. Each CDR3 is given with its conserved first and last residue. Each record gives: V gene, J gene, clone size, D gene, CDR3 DNA, CDR3 protein. A D gene is named only where the DNA matches it firmly. Clone size is given for some rows only: seen once, a few or many times, or a class if the clone is expanded.

v_call: TRBV2
j_call: TRBJ2-1
clone_size: once
d_call: .
cdr3_nt: TGTGCCAGCAGTGAGACGTTAGCAAAGCAGTTCTTC
cdr3_aa: CASSETLAKQFF

v_call: TRBV2
j_call: TRBJ2-1
clone_size: .
d_call: .
cdr3_nt: TGTGCCAGTAAACGGGAACATCGGGAGCAGTTCTTC
cdr3_aa: CASKREHREQFF

v_call: TRBV29-1
j_call: TRBJ2-3
clone_size: .
d_call: TRBD2
cdr3_nt: TGCAGCGCCTTCGGGACTAGCGTACGGACAGATACGCAGTATTTT
cdr3_aa: CSAFGTSVRTDTQYF

v_call: TRBV27
j_call: TRBJ2-3
clone_size: .
d_call: .
cdr3_nt: TGTGCCAGCAGCTCCAGGCGGGGTGCTAGCACAGATACGCAGTATTTT
cdr3_aa: CASSSRRGASTDTQYF

v_call: TRBV27
j_call: TRBJ2-7
clone_size: .
d_call: TRBD1
cdr3_nt: TGTGCCAGCAGTGTTGGGGACAGGGGGTACGAGCAGTACTTC
cdr3_aa: CASSVGDRGYEQYF

v_call: TRBV5-1
j_call: TRBJ2-7
clone_size: .
d_call: TRBD2
cdr3_nt: TGCGCCAGCAGCTTGACTAGCGGGAACTACGAGCAGTACTTC
cdr3_aa: CASSLTSGNYEQYF

v_call: TRBV7-9
j_call: TRBJ2-1
clone_size: .
d_call: .
cdr3_nt: TGTGCCAGCAGCTCGCCTTTAAGGGGAAATGAGCAGTTCTTC
cdr3_aa: CASSSPLRGNEQFF

v_call: TRBV11-2
j_call: TRBJ2-3
clone_size: .
d_call: TRBD1
cdr3_nt: TGTGCCAGCAGACAGCTACAGGGGGCGGGAGATACGCAGTATTTT
cdr3_aa: CASRQLQGAGDTQYF

v_call: TRBV27
j_call: TRBJ2-5
clone_size: .
d_call: .
cdr3_nt: TGTGCCAGCAGCCTCACGGGGGAGACCCAGTACTTC
cdr3_aa: CASSLTGETQYF

v_call: TRBV5-1
j_call: TRBJ2-5
clone_size: .
d_call: .
cdr3_nt: TGCGCCAGCAGCCCCCTTGCGGGCAACCAAGAGACCCAGTACTTC
cdr3_aa: CASSPLAGNQETQYF

v_call: TRBV19
j_call: TRBJ1-4
clone_size: .
d_call: TRBD1
cdr3_nt: TGTGCCAGTAGTATACAGGGGGCAGGTGAAAAACTGTTTTTT
cdr3_aa: CASSIQGAGEKLFF

v_call: TRBV4-3
j_call: TRBJ2-7
clone_size: .
d_call: TRBD2
cdr3_nt: TGCGCCAGCAGCCAAGGACTAGCGAAGTACGAGCAGTACTTC
cdr3_aa: CASSQGLAKYEQYF

v_call: TRBV2
j_call: TRBJ1-1
clone_size: .
d_call: TRBD1
cdr3_nt: TGTGCCAGCAGTGGAGACAGGGGAGCGAACACTGAAGCTTTCTTT
cdr3_aa: CASSGDRGANTEAFF

v_call: TRBV10-3
j_call: TRBJ2-3
clone_size: .
d_call: .
cdr3_nt: TGTGCCATCAGTGATCAAACAGATACGCAGTATTTT
cdr3_aa: CAISDQTDTQYF

v_call: TRBV6-1
j_call: TRBJ2-3
clone_size: .
d_call: TRBD2
cdr3_nt: TGTGCCAGCAGTGAGTCACTAGCGGGAACCACAGATACGCAGTATTTT
cdr3_aa: CASSESLAGTTDTQYF

v_call: TRBV7-2
j_call: TRBJ2-1
clone_size: .
d_call: .
cdr3_nt: TGTGCCAGCAGCTTAGAAGCGAGATACAATGAGCAGTTCTTC
cdr3_aa: CASSLEARYNEQFF

v_call: TRBV27
j_call: TRBJ1-1
clone_size: .
d_call: TRBD1
cdr3_nt: TGTGCCAGCAGTCCTGGACAGGGGGGACGGAACACTGAAGCTTTCTTT
cdr3_aa: CASSPGQGGRNTEAFF

v_call: TRBV7-3
j_call: TRBJ2-1
clone_size: .
d_call: TRBD2
cdr3_nt: TGTGCCAGCAGCTCTCGGGGGACTAGCGGGGTCAATGAGCAGTTCTTC
cdr3_aa: CASSSRGTSGVNEQFF

v_call: TRBV7-9
j_call: TRBJ2-1
clone_size: .
d_call: TRBD2
cdr3_nt: TGTGCCAGCAGCTTACCTGGGACTAGCTATTACAATGAGCAGTTCTTC
cdr3_aa: CASSLPGTSYYNEQFF

v_call: TRBV7-9
j_call: TRBJ2-2
clone_size: .
d_call: TRBD1
cdr3_nt: TGTGCCAGCAGCTTAGTGGGACAGGGAAGACGGGCCGGGGAGCTGTTTTTT
cdr3_aa: CASSLVGQGRRAGELFF

v_call: TRBV11-2
j_call: TRBJ2-7
clone_size: .
d_call: TRBD2
cdr3_nt: TGTGCCAGCAGCTTACGGACTAGCGGGAGGGCCGAAAACGAGCAGTACTTC
cdr3_aa: CASSLRTSGRAENEQYF

v_call: TRBV5-6
j_call: TRBJ1-2
clone_size: .
d_call: .
cdr3_nt: TGTGCCAGCAGCTTGTCAAGGGGCAACTATGGCTACACCTTC
cdr3_aa: CASSLSRGNYGYTF

v_call: TRBV15
j_call: TRBJ2-1
clone_size: .
d_call: TRBD2
cdr3_nt: TGTGCCACCAGCAGATATCGAGGACTAGCGGGAGAGAATGAGCAGTTCTTC
cdr3_aa: CATSRYRGLAGENEQFF

v_call: TRBV30
j_call: TRBJ1-5
clone_size: .
d_call: .
cdr3_nt: TGTGCCTGGAGTGGCAGGGAGGATCAGCCCCAGCATTTT
cdr3_aa: CAWSGREDQPQHF

v_call: TRBV25-1
j_call: TRBJ1-1
clone_size: .
d_call: .
cdr3_nt: TGTGCCAGCAGTGAAACACCGTACATGAACACTGAAGCTTTCTTT
cdr3_aa: CASSETPYMNTEAFF

v_call: TRBV27
j_call: TRBJ2-2
clone_size: .
d_call: .
cdr3_nt: TGTGCCAGCAGTTTATCGGAACTAACCGGGGAGCTGTTTTTT
cdr3_aa: CASSLSELTGELFF

v_call: TRBV5-6
j_call: TRBJ2-7
clone_size: once
d_call: TRBD2
cdr3_nt: TGTGCCAGCAGCTTGAATTCCGGGGGGGCCTACGAGCAGTACTTC
cdr3_aa: CASSLNSGGAYEQYF

v_call: TRBV7-2
j_call: TRBJ2-7
clone_size: .
d_call: TRBD1
cdr3_nt: TGTGCCAGCAGCATTTTCGGGACAGGGAGCGAGCAGTACTTC
cdr3_aa: CASSIFGTGSEQYF

v_call: TRBV27
j_call: TRBJ2-3
clone_size: .
d_call: .
cdr3_nt: TGTGCCAGCAGCCGCGGTGTATCTAGCACAGATACGCAGTATTTT
cdr3_aa: CASSRGVSSTDTQYF

v_call: TRBV29-1
j_call: TRBJ2-1
clone_size: .
d_call: TRBD2
cdr3_nt: TGCAGCAACAAAAGGGGACTAGCGGGCCCCCCAGTATCCTACAATGAGCAGTTCTTC
cdr3_aa: CSNKRGLAGPPVSYNEQFF